A selection of T cell receptor beta chains follows, all from one sample in a study of blood T cell repertoires in COVID-19. Clones were sequenced by immunoSEQ multiplex PCR, and TCRdb holds only the in-frame ones, with some missing. The sample contains over 200,000 clones, 87% of which appear only once. The sequenced sample was peripheral blood. The receptors were sampled from a man aged 40-55 years with active or convalescent COVID-19. Each CDR3 is given with its conserved first and last residue. The D gene is left open where the match is weak. Some rows have no size entry. The others give once, few or many, or a class for an expanded clone.

D gene: .
J gene: TRBJ2-1
clone size: .
V gene: TRBV6-4
CDR3 protein: CASALVHGSGSYNEQFF
CDR3 DNA: TGTGCCAGCGCCCTTGTTCACGGGAGTGGATCCTACAATGAGCAGTTCTTC

D gene: .
J gene: TRBJ1-2
clone size: .
V gene: TRBV5-1
CDR3 protein: CASSVSLGGTYGYTF
CDR3 DNA: TGCGCCAGCAGCGTCTCGTTGGGGGGAACCTATGGCTACACCTTC

D gene: .
J gene: TRBJ1-1
clone size: .
V gene: TRBV7-3
CDR3 protein: CASSLTQIPMNTEAFF
CDR3 DNA: TGTGCCAGCAGCTTAACACAGATTCCGATGAACACTGAAGCTTTCTTT

D gene: TRBD1
J gene: TRBJ2-5
clone size: once
V gene: TRBV27
CDR3 protein: CASSGEDRGQETQYF
CDR3 DNA: TGTGCCAGCAGTGGGGAGGACAGGGGGCAAGAGACCCAGTACTTC

D gene: .
J gene: TRBJ1-5
clone size: once
V gene: TRBV15
CDR3 protein: CATSRPDRPGQPQHF
CDR3 DNA: TGTGCCACCAGCAGACCTGACAGGCCTGGGCAGCCCCAGCATTTT

D gene: TRBD2
J gene: TRBJ2-2
clone size: .
V gene: TRBV11-2
CDR3 protein: CASSLLPSGANTGELFF
CDR3 DNA: TGTGCCAGCAGCTTACTACCTAGCGGGGCGAACACCGGGGAGCTGTTTTTT

D gene: .
J gene: TRBJ1-5
clone size: .
V gene: TRBV27
CDR3 protein: CASSWGVTQPQHF
CDR3 DNA: TGTGCCAGCAGTTGGGGGGTGACCCAGCCCCAGCATTTT

D gene: .
J gene: TRBJ2-1
clone size: .
V gene: TRBV11-3
CDR3 protein: CASSLTGSSYNEQFF
CDR3 DNA: TGTGCCAGCAGCTTAACGGGGAGCTCCTACAATGAGCAGTTCTTC

D gene: TRBD2
J gene: TRBJ2-3
clone size: .
V gene: TRBV14
CDR3 protein: CASSRSSGFTDTQYF
CDR3 DNA: TGTGCCAGCAGCCGGTCTAGCGGATTCACAGATACGCAGTATTTT

D gene: TRBD2
J gene: TRBJ2-2
clone size: once
V gene: TRBV2
CDR3 protein: CASSGLAGTPNTGELFF
CDR3 DNA: TGTGCCAGCAGCGGACTAGCGGGGACCCCAAACACCGGGGAGCTGTTTTTT

D gene: TRBD1
J gene: TRBJ2-5
clone size: .
V gene: TRBV27
CDR3 protein: CASRGQQETQYF
CDR3 DNA: TGTGCCAGCAGGGGACAGCAAGAGACCCAGTACTTC

D gene: TRBD1
J gene: TRBJ1-1
clone size: once
V gene: TRBV28
CDR3 protein: CASSDRGRGHTEAFF
CDR3 DNA: TGTGCCAGCAGCGACAGGGGGCGCGGACACACTGAAGCTTTCTTT

D gene: TRBD1
J gene: TRBJ1-1
clone size: .
V gene: TRBV23-1
CDR3 protein: CASSPDPLDRETEGRTEAFF
CDR3 DNA: TGCGCCAGCAGCCCCGACCCGCTTGACAGGGAAACAGAAGGGCGAACTGAAGCTTTCTTT

D gene: .
J gene: TRBJ1-5
clone size: .
V gene: TRBV19
CDR3 protein: CATRDSNQPQHF
CDR3 DNA: TGTGCCACCCGAGATAGCAATCAGCCCCAGCATTTT

D gene: TRBD2
J gene: TRBJ2-7
clone size: once
V gene: TRBV27
CDR3 protein: CASSSLAAAYEQYF
CDR3 DNA: TGTGCCAGCAGTTCACTAGCGGCTGCCTACGAGCAGTACTTC

D gene: TRBD2
J gene: TRBJ2-1
clone size: .
V gene: TRBV15
CDR3 protein: CATRNVGGLAGSYNEQFF
CDR3 DNA: TGTGCCACCAGAAATGTTGGAGGACTAGCGGGATCCTACAATGAGCAGTTCTTC